Below, 5 T cell receptor beta chains from the same sample are listed, as sequenced in a study of shared clonotypes between healthy human individuals. The repertoire was sequenced with immunoSEQ multiplex PCR; TCRdb's copy has only in-frame clones and lacks some. The sample includes 2,500,000 or so clones, more than 80% seen only once; the top ten take around 0.15%. What was sequenced was naive CD4+ T cells sorted from blood. Subset: CD45RA+ positively selected. These receptors came from a young man in good health.

The chain carries TRBV14 and TRBJ1-4; 8 positions match TRBD1. The trim removed 3 bases at V and 7 bases at J, leaving 7 bases unmatched. The germline V gene encodes CDR1 SGHDN and CDR2 FVKESK. The CDR3 runs 15 residues. CDR3 sequence (DNA): TGTGCCAGCAGCCAGATGGACAGGGACGGTGAAAAACTGTTTTTT. Protein sequence: CASSQMDRDGEKLFF.

The chain has TRBV5-4 and TRBJ2-7, with D possibly matching TRBD2 (6 bases). This CDR3 has 14 residues. V dropped 0 bases and J dropped 3 bases, with 10 bases sitting between them. Germline-derived CDR1 and CDR2 are SGHNT and YYREEE (reference sequence). The CDR3 loop is CASSLVAGNYEQYF. Here the CDR3 DNA reads TGTGCCAGCAGCTTGGTTGCGGGGAACTACGAGCAGTACTTC.

The chain joins TRBV27 to TRBJ1-3; 9 bases are a match to TRBD1. J was trimmed by 4 bases and V by 5 bases; bases with no gene match: 15. The germline V gene has CDR1 MNHEY and CDR2 SMNVEV (reference sequence). CDR3 length: 18 residues. CDR3 amino acids: CASSPRDRVRTQGNTIYF. The CDR3 DNA reads as TGTGCCAGCAGTCCCCGGGACAGGGTCCGCACTCAAGGAAACACCATATATTTT.

A few counts support this clone. This chain connects TRBV6-5 to TRBJ1-1; tentatively, D is TRBD1 (6 bases). The CDR3 is 14 amino acids. CDR1 MNHEY and CDR2 SVGAGI come from the germline V gene. Deletions cut 6 bases from V and 5 bases from J, with 16 bases between. The CDR3 is CASRRSGAETEAFF. The CDR3 DNA is TGTGCCAGCAGGCGTTCGGGGGCGGAAACTGAAGCTTTCTTT.

V is TRBV5-1 and J is TRBJ2-3; D is possibly TRBD2 (5 bases). Between the trimmed V and J ends, which lost 5 bases and 2 bases, there was a span of 15 bases. Looked up from germline, CDR1 is SGHRS and CDR2 is YFSETQ. The CDR3 contains 15 residues. CDR3 DNA: TGCGCCAGCAGACCATGGACTGAGTTCACAGATACGCAGTATTTT. Translated: CASRPWTEFTDTQYF.